This TCR beta chain was observed in a study of cytomegalovirus exposure and HLA in healthy donors (dated by TCRdb to 2015 to 2018). With respect to the entire study: An earlier analysis of several hundred of the donors reported about 260 Gb of sequence data and about 120 million unique TCR beta sequences obtained from around 180 million T cells. An early release that covered fewer than 750 HLA-typed donors contained approximately 300 gigabases of sequencing data and tens of millions of unique TCR sequences. Of the approximately 400 genotyped donors, about 80% fell in the genetic ancestry cluster associated with self-reported Caucasian donors. The aim of the study was to test whether cataloging public T cell receptors could identify signatures of past pathogen exposure. The T cell repertoires of 670 or so subjects were profiled by immunosequencing and related to cytomegalovirus serostatus. Along with the approximately 670-subject first cohort, a separate validation cohort of over a hundred different subjects was used. To predict cytomegalovirus infection status, the study combined high-throughput TCR immunosequencing, statistical association of individual TCRs with disease status, and machine learning. To study patterns of TCR occurrence, a later analysis re-analyzed previously published TCR beta repertoires from more than 550 donors and added high-resolution HLA genotyping. Rather than using new phenotypic data, the later analysis identified candidate immune exposures from TCR beta sequences and from how often those sequences occurred across donors. An earlier analysis of 587 of the donors applied high-throughput TCR beta sequencing to assess whether each TCR beta V gene segment acted as functional or pseudogenic. Alongside the repertoire data, information on donor age, sex, ethnicity and CMV serostatus was compiled. A later genetic analysis used genome-wide SNP genotypes for about three fifths of the roughly 700 donors, treating that subset as a discovery cohort. Every discovery cohort repertoire had been produced on one sequencing platform. HLA typing covered class I and class II loci at four-digit resolution. The number of typed donors differed by locus: about 629-640 for A, B, C, DRB1 and DQB1; 500 to 550 for DQA1; 606 for DPA1; and around 470 for DPB1. Roughly five DR-DQ haplotypes were treated as single units for association and clustering because of strong linkage in the cohort. On average, around 200,000 unique TCR beta nucleotide sequences were sequenced per donor among fewer than 500 genotyped donors of the cohort, with 15% to 20% of those sequences being non-productive. Broad study findings and their caveats: This cohort had only TCR beta chains sequenced, and the lack of alpha or paired-chain data limited which features could be detected. Three of the identified cytomegalovirus-associated TCR beta chains were confirmed in vitro to be specific for cytomegalovirus antigens. Compared with equally common non-associated chains, HLA-associated TCR beta chains in a later analysis were more clonally expanded and had lower generation probabilities. Presence/absence analyses assumed roughly uniform sequencing depth across donors, an assumption that may not hold. A later genetic analysis associated a missense DCLRE1C variant with V-gene and J-gene trimming of TCR beta chains, and an independent cohort replicated the association. Broadly in line with IMGT annotations, most TCR beta V segments showed up in productive rearrangements about 87% or about 30% of the time in an earlier analysis of several hundred of the donors. Several of the top co-occurrence clusters appeared to be linked to parvovirus B19, influenza, CMV and Epstein-Barr virus, according to a later analysis. A further reported finding was that TCR beta sequences accurately predicted the HLA-A and HLA-B alleles for most subjects in the first cohort. The study listed approximately 150 TCR beta chains as associated with cytomegalovirus. A later analysis associated 16,951 TCR beta sequences with specific HLA alleles at a false discovery rate of 0.05. A later analysis found that TCR association rates varied across HLA loci, with DRB1 alleles showing the most associated TCRs and HLA-C alleles the fewest. A cluster of highly shared sequence variants was judged likely to be a technical artifact of the sequencing pipeline. Most TCR sequences were seen in very few donors, while some public TCRs were found in many individuals. Because the 87-base-pair reads could not distinguish some IMGT-functional V segments, including TRBV6-2 and TRBV6-3, those segments were excluded. Strong co-occurrence of HLA alleles, especially DR and DQ, made assigning TCR associations to individual alleles difficult. Because counts were too low, 15 or so rarely observed V segments, including chromosome 9 orphons, were excluded from the earlier analysis of 587 of the donors. Compared with the approximately 720-donor mean, donors in an Asian-associated ancestry cluster had fewer N-insertions in productive TCRs, according to a later genetic analysis. Because HLA typing was unavailable for some donors at each locus, only the typed subset was used in association tests. The only immune exposure information available for the cohort was CMV serostatus. The authors suggested that the approach could potentially be generalized to other disease states and immunological phenotypes. The classifier was reported to diagnose cytomegalovirus status with high specificity and sensitivity in both the original and validation cohorts. Most CMV-associated TCR beta chains appeared to be HLA-restricted in a later analysis, and the HLA associations seemed to be driven largely by CMV exposure. Linkage disequilibrium might explain the correlated functional status among segregating V segments, but an unknown experimental factor could not be ruled out.

A distance of 7 bases separates the germline ends of V and J, which lose 6 bases and 5 bases respectively. There are 12 amino acids in the CDR3, from cysteine to phenylalanine inclusive. Only the CDR3 region is kept as DNA, spanning 36 bases read in frame from base 1. As encoded in the germline V gene, CDR1 is MNHNS while CDR2 is SASEGT. The cohort consisted of some 670 healthy bone marrow donors. At the time of sampling, every cohort member was nominally healthy, though immune exposures that went unrecorded were likely present. The donor was CMV seronegative and was included in the group of several hundred seronegative cohort members. A peripheral blood sample was collected from each donor, and TCR beta sequencing was performed on peripheral blood mononuclear cells. The Qiagen DNeasy Blood Extraction Kit was used to extract genomic DNA from the blood cell samples. The method was the immunoSEQ multiplex PCR assay. For the multiplex PCR, a mixture combining 60 forward primers for TCR Vbeta segments and 13 reverse primers for TCR Jbeta segments was used. Amplification of the CDR3 region of rearranged TCR beta genes was performed with a multiplex PCR assay on genomic DNA. The Illumina HiSeq System was used to sequence the amplified TCR beta libraries as 87-base-pair reads. As for how the authors treated the data: Across the 670 or so repertoires, a later analysis counted about 81 million unique TCR beta chains, roughly 11 million of which were shared by at least two donors. A nearest-neighbor algorithm error-corrected the raw reads and collapsed the reads into unique sequences, merging closely related sequences to remove PCR and sequencing errors. CDR3 sequences were aligned to IMGT reference sequences to assign V, D and J gene segments. Each retained sequence needed at least a six-nucleotide match to both a V gene segment and a J gene segment. Rearrangements were classified as productive when the CDR3 lacked stop codons and remained in frame with V and J, and all other rearrangements were classified as non-productive. CDR3 was defined according to IMGT convention as the region running from the second conserved V-encoded cysteine to the conserved J-encoded phenylalanine. The earlier analysis of about 590 of the donors excluded sequences that lacked an unambiguous match to a single V gene segment. An earlier analysis of some 500 of the donors classified V segments as functional when productive rearrangements were above 56.7% and as segregating when the standard deviation between donors was above 5%. A statistical classification framework was built for diagnosing cytomegalovirus status from the catalog of TCR beta chain sequences. V and J gene assignment, in a later analysis, came from comparing TCR nucleotide sequences with IMGT/GENE-DB human TR gene sequences. Using the TCRdist pipeline, a later analysis assigned CDR3 sequences along with most-parsimonious VDJ recombination scenarios. In a later analysis, every TCR beta chain was defined by the combination of its CDR3 amino acid sequence and its V-gene family, and reads without a unique V-gene family were dropped. In a later analysis, 550 to 650 highly shared, low-generation-probability nucleotide sequences were removed to address suspected cross-contamination and a sequencing artifact. In a later analysis, a clonal expansion index was calculated for each public chain from normalized within-repertoire ranks of inferred template counts. Generation probabilities in a later analysis came from a VDJ recombination model fitted to out-of-frame rearrangements, and those results were checked against IGoR. In a later analysis, hypergeometric tests were used to score TCR-TCR, TCR-HLA and TCR-CMV co-occurrence, with a repertoire-size bias correction applied to TCR pairs. In a later analysis, false discovery rates were estimated by permuting HLA or CMV assignments 20 times. In a later analysis, co-occurring TCRs were grouped using DBSCAN, with TCRdist sequence similarity added in when clustering inside HLA-allele-positive subsets. Repertoires with fewer than 30,000 or more than 120,000 public chains were left out of co-occurrence clustering, as were a handful of repertoires with anomalous nucleotide sharing. In its TCRdb copy, this immuneACCESS table keeps in-frame sequences only and misses some clones. Where compared with another copy, unresolved V genes explain less than half of these, and the others have no known cause. V, J and clone size reflect that table, while D and trimming were determined from the DNA. This sample is represented by over 150,000 clones; 75% to 85% of them were singletons. Roughly 4.7% of the sample is taken by the ten largest.

In regard to this clone: Its specific antigen is unknown. Within one base of it there is no much larger clone, and no base qualities were kept.

This clonotype was sampled from a young man in good health and CMV-seronegative. Sequenced: PBMCs. The chain is assembled from TRBV6-1 and TRBJ2-2, with the D gene not clear enough to name. The bases read TGTGCCAGCAGCTCAGTAACCGGGGAGCTGTTTTTT. Its translation is CASSSVTGELFF.